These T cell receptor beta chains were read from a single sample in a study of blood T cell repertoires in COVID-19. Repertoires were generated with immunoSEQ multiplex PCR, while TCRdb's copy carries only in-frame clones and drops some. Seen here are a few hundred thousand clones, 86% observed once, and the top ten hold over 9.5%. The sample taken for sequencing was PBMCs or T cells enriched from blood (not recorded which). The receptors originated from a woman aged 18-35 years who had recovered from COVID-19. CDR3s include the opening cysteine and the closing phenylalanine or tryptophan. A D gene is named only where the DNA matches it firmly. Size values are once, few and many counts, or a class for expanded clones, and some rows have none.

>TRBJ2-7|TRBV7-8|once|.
CASSRPGGGLITEQYF
TGTGCCAGCAGCCGCCCTGGGGGGGGGCTGATCACAGAGCAGTACTTC
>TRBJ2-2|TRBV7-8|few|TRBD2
CASSRAGGSGELFF
TGTGCCAGCAGCCGAGCGGGAGGTTCTGGGGAGCTGTTTTTT
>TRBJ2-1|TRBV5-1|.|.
CASSRMAGSFHNEQFF
TGCGCCAGCAGCCGAATGGCGGGGTCCTTTCACAATGAGCAGTTCTTC
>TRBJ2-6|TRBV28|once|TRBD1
CASSSPGTGASGANVLTF
TGTGCCAGCAGCTCTCCCGGGACAGGGGCCTCTGGGGCCAACGTCCTGACTTTC
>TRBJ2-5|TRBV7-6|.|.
CASSAFGGPQETQYF
TGTGCCAGCAGCGCCTTTGGAGGCCCTCAAGAGACCCAGTACTTC
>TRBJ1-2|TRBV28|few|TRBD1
CASFTSGPGTDTLFNYGYTF
TGTGCCAGCTTCACATCGGGACCGGGGACAGATACTTTATTTAACTATGGCTACACCTTC
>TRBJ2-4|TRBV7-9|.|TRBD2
CASSPREGLAKNIQYF
TGTGCCAGCAGCCCGCGGGAGGGTCTAGCCAAAAACATTCAGTACTTC
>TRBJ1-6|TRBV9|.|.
CASSAEFSSYNSPLHF
TGTGCCAGCAGCGCCGAATTTAGCTCCTATAATTCACCCCTCCACTTT
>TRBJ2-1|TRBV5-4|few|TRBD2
CASSPQTSVSYNEQFF
TGTGCCAGCAGCCCCCAGACTAGCGTGAGTTACAATGAGCAGTTCTTC
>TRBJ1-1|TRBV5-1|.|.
CASRRIRGKVTEAFF
TGCGCCAGCAGGCGTATTAGGGGAAAAGTCACTGAAGCTTTCTTT
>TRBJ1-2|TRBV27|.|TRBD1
CASSYQGAGNYGYTF
TGTGCCAGCAGTTACCAGGGGGCGGGTAACTATGGCTACACCTTC
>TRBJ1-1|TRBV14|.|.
CASSQDHRVSEAFF
TGTGCCAGCAGCCAAGATCACAGGGTCTCTGAAGCTTTCTTT
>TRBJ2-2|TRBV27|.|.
CASWTANTGELFF
TGTGCCAGCTGGACAGCGAACACCGGGGAGCTGTTTTTT
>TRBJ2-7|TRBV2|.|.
CASRDYAYEQYF
TGTGCCAGCAGGGACTACGCCTACGAGCAGTACTTC
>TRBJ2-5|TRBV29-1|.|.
CSVENFQETQYF
TGCAGCGTTGAGAACTTCCAAGAGACCCAGTACTTC
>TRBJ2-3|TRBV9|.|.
CASSVQGSRADTQYF
TGTGCCAGCAGTGTTCAGGGGAGTCGGGCAGATACGCAGTATTTT
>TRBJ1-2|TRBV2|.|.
CASSESEGFYGYTF
TGTGCCAGCAGTGAGTCAGAGGGTTTCTATGGCTACACCTTC
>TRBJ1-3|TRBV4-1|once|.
CASSLGGFGNTIYF
TGCGCCAGCTCCCTAGGAGGGTTTGGAAACACCATATATTTT
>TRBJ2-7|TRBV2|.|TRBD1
CASRGQALYEQYF
TGTGCCAGCCGAGGACAGGCCCTCTACGAGCAGTACTTC
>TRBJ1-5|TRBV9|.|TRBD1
CASSGGQGHQPQHF
TGTGCCAGCAGCGGCGGACAGGGCCATCAGCCCCAGCATTTT
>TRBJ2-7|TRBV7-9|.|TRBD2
CASSLIAGGPYEQYF
TGTGCCAGCAGCTTAATAGCGGGGGGTCCTTACGAGCAGTACTTC
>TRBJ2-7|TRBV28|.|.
CASSLSGYEQYF
TGTGCCAGCAGTTTATCCGGGTACGAGCAGTACTTC
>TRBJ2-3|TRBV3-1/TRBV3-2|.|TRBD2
CASTRGGTDTQYF
TGTGCCAGCACCCGGGGGGGCACAGATACGCAGTATTTT